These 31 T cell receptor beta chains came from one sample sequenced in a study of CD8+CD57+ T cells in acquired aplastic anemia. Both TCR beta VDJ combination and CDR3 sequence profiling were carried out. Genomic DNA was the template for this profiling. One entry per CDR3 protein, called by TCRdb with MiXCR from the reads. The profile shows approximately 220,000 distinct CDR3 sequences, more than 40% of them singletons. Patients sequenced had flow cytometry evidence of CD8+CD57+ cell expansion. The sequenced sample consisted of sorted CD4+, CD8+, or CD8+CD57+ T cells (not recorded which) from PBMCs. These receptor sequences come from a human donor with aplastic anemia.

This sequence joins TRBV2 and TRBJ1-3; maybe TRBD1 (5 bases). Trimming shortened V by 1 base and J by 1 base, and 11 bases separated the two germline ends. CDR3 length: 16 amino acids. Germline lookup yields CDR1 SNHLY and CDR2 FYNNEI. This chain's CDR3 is CASSEGWGGSGNTIYF. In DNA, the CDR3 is TGTGCCAGCAGTGAAGGATGGGGGGGATCTGGAAACACCATATATTTT.

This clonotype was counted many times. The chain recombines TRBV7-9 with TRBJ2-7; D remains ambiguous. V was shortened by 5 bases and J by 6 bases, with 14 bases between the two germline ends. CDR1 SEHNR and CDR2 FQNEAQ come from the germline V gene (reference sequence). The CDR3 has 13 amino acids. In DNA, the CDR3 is TGTGCCAGCAGCCCGCTCGGGTCAGGCGAGCAGTACTTC. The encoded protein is CASSPLGSGEQYF.

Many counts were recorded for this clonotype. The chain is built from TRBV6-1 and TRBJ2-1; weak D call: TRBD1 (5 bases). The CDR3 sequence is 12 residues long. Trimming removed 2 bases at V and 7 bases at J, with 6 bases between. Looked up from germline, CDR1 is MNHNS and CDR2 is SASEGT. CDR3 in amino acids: CASSERGNEQFF. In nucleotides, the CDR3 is TGTGCCAGCAGTGAAAGGGGTAATGAGCAGTTCTTC.

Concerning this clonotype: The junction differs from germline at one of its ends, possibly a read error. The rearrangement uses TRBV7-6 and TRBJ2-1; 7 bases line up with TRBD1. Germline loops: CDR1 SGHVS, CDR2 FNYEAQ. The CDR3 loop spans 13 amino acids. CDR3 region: CVSSSDRTNEQFF. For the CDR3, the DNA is TGTGTCAGCAGCTCGGACAGGACGAATGAGCAGTTCTTC.

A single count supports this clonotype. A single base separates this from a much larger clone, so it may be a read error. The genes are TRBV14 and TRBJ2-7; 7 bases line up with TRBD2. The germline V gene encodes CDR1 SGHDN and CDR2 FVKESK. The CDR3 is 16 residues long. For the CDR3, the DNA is TGTGCCAGCGGCCAACTCCTGGGGGGGTATGAATACGAGCAGTACTTC. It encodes CASGQLLGGYEYEQYF.

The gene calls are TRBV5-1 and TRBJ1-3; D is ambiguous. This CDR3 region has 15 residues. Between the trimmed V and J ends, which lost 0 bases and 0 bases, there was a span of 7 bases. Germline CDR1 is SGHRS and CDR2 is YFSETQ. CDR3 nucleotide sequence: TGCGCCAGCAGCTTGGACGCCAACTCTGGAAACACCATATATTTT. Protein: CASSLDANSGNTIYF.

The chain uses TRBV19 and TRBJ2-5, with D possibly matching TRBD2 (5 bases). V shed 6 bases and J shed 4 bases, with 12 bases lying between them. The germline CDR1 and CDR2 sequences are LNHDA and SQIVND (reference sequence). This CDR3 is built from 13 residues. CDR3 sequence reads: CASRANSGETQYF. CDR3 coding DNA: TGTGCCAGTAGGGCCAACAGCGGAGAGACCCAGTACTTC.

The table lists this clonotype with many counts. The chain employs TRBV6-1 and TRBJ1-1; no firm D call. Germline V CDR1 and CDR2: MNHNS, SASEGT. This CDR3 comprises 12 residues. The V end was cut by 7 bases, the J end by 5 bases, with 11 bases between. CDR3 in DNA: TGTGCCAGCAAGGTAGGGCTAACTGAAGCTTTCTTT. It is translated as CASKVGLTEAFF.

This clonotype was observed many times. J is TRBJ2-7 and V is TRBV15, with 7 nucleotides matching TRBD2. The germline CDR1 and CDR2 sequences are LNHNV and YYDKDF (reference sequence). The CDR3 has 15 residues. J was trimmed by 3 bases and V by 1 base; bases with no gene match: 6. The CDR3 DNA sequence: TGTGCCACCAGCAGAGTAACTAGCGCAAACTACGAGCAGTACTTC. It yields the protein CATSRVTSANYEQYF.

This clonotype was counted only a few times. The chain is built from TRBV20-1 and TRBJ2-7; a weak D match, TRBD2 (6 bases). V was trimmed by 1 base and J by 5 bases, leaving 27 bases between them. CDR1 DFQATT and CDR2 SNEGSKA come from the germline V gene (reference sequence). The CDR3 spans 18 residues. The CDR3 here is CSARGLLGHSGGGNEQYF. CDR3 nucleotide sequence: TGCAGTGCTAGAGGCCTACTGGGTCATAGCGGCGGAGGGAACGAGCAGTACTTC.

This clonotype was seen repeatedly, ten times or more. The chain's CDR3 is CASSTKLAGYRETQYF. DNA of the CDR3: TGTGCCAGCAGTACTAAACTAGCGGGATATCGAGAGACCCAGTACTTC. The chain employs TRBV7-8 and TRBJ2-5, with 10 bases matching TRBD2. The CDR3 totals 16 residues. Germline V gene lookup returns CDR1 SGHVS and CDR2 FQNEAQ. V gave up 6 bases and J gave up 4 bases; unmatched junction bases: 11.

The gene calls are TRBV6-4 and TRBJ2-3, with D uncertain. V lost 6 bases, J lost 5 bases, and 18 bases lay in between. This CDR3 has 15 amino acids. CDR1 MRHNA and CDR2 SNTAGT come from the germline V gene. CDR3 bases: TGTGCCAGCAGCGCTTATGATGATCGTCAAGATACGCAGTATTTT. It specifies CASSAYDDRQDTQYF.

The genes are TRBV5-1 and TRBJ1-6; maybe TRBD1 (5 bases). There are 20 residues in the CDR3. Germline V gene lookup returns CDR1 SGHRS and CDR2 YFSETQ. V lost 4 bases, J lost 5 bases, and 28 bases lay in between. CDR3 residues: CASSQRGEAGLTPDNSPLHF. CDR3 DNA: TGCGCCAGCAGCCAGAGAGGGGAGGCTGGGCTAACGCCAGATAATTCACCCCTCCACTTT.

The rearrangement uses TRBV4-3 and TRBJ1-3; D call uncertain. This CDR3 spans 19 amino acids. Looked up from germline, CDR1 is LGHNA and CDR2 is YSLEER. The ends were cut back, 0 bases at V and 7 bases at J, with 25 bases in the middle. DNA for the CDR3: TGCGCCAGCAGCCAAGATATGGTTCCCGGCCGGCGGCTGTGGAACACCATATATTTT. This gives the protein CASSQDMVPGRRLWNTIYF.

CDR3 sequence reads: CASSYSNTQYF. The CDR3 coding sequence is TGTGCCAGCAGTTACTCCAATACGCAGTATTTT. This chain uses TRBV2 with TRBJ2-3; D not resolved. The CDR3 is 11 residues long. CDR1 and CDR2 (germline): SNHLY, FYNNEI. Deletions cut 5 bases from V and 7 bases from J, with 7 bases between.

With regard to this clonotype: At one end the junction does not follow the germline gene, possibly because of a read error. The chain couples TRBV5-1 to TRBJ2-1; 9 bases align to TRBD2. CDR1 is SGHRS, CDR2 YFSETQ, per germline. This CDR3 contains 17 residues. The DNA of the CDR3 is TGTGCCGGCAGTTTTCACTACGGGACTAGCATAAGGAATGAGCAGTTCTTC. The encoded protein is CAGSFHYGTSIRNEQFF.

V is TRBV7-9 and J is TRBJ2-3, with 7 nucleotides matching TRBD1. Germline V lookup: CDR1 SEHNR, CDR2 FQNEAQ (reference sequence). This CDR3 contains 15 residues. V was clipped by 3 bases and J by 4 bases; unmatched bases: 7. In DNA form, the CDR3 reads TGTGCCAGCAGCTTTGTAGCAGGGGGAGCAGATACGCAGTATTTT. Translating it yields CASSFVAGGADTQYF.

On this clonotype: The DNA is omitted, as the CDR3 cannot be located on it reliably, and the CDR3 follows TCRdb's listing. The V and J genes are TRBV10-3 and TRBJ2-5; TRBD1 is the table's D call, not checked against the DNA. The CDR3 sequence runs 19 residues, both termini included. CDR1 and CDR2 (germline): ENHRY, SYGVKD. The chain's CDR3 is CAISEDSYGYTFGSGTQYF.

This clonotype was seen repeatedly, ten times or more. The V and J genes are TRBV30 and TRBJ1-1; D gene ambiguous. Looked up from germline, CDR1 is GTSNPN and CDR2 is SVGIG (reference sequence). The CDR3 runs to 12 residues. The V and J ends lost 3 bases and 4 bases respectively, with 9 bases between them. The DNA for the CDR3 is TGTGCCTGGAGCCTAGGGATCACTGAAGCTTTCTTT. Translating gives CAWSLGITEAFF.

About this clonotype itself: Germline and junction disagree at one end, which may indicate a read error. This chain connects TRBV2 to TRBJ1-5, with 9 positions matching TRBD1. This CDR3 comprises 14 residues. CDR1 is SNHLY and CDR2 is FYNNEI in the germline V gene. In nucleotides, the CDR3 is TGTGCCAGTAGTGCCGGGACAGGGCGTCAGCCCCAGCATTTT. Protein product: CASSAGTGRQPQHF.

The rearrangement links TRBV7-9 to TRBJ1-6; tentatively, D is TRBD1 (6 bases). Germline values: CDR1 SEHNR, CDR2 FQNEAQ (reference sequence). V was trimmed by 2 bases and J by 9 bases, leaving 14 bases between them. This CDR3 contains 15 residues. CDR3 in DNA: TGTGCCAGCAGCTTATGCGGGGGGGCCGCTTCACCCCTCCACTTT. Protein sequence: CASSLCGGAASPLHF.

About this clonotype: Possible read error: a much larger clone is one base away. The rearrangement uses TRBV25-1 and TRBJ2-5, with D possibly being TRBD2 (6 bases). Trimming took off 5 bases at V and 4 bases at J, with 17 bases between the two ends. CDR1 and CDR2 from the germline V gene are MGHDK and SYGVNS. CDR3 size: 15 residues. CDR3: CASSYGAEGGETQYF. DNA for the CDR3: TGTGCCAGCAGTTACGGGGCGGAGGGCGGAGAGACCCAGTACTTC.

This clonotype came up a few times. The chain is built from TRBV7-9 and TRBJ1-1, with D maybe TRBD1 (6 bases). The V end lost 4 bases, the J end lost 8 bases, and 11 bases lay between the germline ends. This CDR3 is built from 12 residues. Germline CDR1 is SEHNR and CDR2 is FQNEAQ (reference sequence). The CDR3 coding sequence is TGTGCCAGCAGCTCCGGGACACAAGAAGCTTTCTTT. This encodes CASSSGTQEAFF.

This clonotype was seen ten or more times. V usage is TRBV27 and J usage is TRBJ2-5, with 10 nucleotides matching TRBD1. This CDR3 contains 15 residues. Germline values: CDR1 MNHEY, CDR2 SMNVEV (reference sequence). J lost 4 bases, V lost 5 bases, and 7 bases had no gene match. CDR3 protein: CASSPGTGVLETQYF. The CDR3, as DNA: TGTGCCAGCAGTCCAGGGACAGGGGTGTTAGAGACCCAGTACTTC.

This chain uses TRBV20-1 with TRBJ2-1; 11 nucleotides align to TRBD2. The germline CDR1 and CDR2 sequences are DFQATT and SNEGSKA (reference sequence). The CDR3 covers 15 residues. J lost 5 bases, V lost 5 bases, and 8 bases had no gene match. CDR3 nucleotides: TGCAGTGCTCGTATAGCGGGAGGGTTTCACAATGAGCAGTTCTTC. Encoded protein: CSARIAGGFHNEQFF.

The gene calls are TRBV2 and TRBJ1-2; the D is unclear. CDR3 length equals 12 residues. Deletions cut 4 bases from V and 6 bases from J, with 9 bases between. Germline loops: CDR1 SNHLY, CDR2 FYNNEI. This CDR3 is CASSAATDGYTF. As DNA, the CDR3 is TGTGCCAGCAGTGCAGCGACCGATGGCTACACCTTC.

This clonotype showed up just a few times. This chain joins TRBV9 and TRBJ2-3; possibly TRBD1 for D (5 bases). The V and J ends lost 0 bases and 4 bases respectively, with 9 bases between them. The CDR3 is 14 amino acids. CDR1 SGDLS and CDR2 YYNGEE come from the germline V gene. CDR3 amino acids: CASSVGGSSDTQYF. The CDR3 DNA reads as TGTGCCAGCAGCGTAGGGGGCAGTTCAGATACGCAGTATTTT. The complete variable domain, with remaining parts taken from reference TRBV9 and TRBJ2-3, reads DSGVTQTPKHLITATGQRVTLRCSPRSGDLSVYWYQQSLDQGLQFLIQYYNGEERAKGNILERFSAQQFPDLHSELNLSSLELGDSALYFCASSVGGSSDTQYFGPGTRLTVL.

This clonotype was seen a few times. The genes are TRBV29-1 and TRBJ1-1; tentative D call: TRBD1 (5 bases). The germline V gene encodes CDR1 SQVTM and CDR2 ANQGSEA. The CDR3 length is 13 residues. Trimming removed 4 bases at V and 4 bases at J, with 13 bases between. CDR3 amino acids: CSVVGGVVTEAFF. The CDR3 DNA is TGCAGCGTTGTCGGGGGAGTCGTCACTGAAGCTTTCTTT.

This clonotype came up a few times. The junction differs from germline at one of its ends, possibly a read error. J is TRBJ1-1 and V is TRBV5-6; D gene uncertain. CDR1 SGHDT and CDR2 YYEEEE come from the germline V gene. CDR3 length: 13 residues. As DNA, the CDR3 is TGTGCCAGCAGATTACAGAGGAACACTGGAGCTTTCTTT. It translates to CASRLQRNTGAFF.

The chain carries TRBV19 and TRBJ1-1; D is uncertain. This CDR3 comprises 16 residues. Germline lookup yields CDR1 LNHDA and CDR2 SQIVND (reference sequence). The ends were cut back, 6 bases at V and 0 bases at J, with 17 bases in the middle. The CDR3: CASRVVQPPLNTEAFF. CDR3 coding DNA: TGTGCCAGTAGGGTCGTACAGCCACCTCTGAACACTGAAGCTTTCTTT.

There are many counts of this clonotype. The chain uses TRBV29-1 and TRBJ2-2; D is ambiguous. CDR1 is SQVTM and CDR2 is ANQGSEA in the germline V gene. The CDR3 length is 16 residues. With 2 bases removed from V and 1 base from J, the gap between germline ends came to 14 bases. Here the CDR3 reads CSVETGGRENTGELFF. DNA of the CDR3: TGCAGCGTTGAAACCGGCGGTAGGGAGAACACCGGGGAGCTGTTTTTT.